This T cell receptor beta chain was captured by sequencing in a study of vaccination and CD4 T cells after COVID-19. Study overall: Cells were stimulated with overlapping spike peptide pools from SARS-CoV-2, HCoV-NL63, HCoV-OC43 and HCoV-229E.

Specified treatment: roughly 11-day PBMC culture with coronavirus spike peptide pools or control peptides (ViraFEST assay). On this clonotype: Its antigen remains unidentified.

Germline V gene data show CDR1 as DFQATT and CDR2 as SNEGSKA (reference sequence). The CDR3 consists of 10 residues. V gave up 4 bases and J gave up 7 bases, with 7 bases separating them. At the Johns Hopkins FTIC core, DNA taken from cultured CD4+ T cells was sequenced by way of the Oncomine TCR Beta short-read assay. Each CDR3 protein is one row after TCRdb ran MiXCR on the PCR reads. Of about 7,100 distinct CDR3 sequences in the sample, over 65% were seen once. Material: CD4+ T cells from blood, cultured in vitro. The J gene is TRBJ2-5, the V gene TRBV20-1; D ambiguous. The receptor was isolated from a human donor who had recovered from COVID-19. The CDR3 sequence is CSATNVTQYF. For the CDR3, the DNA is TGCAGTGCTACTAACGTGACCCAGTACTTC.